A single sample gave rise to the 15 T cell receptor beta chains below, sequenced in a study of PD-L1 blockade in urothelial cancer. The data were produced by immunoSEQ multiplex PCR, yet TCRdb's version contains in-frame clones alone and is incomplete. The sample has tens of thousands of clones, 85% to 90% seen once. Sequencing was performed on PBMCs, taken around atezolizumab (anti-PD-L1) treatment. These receptors all come from a man aged 50 to 59 with urothelial cancer.

V and J are TRBV10-2 and TRBJ2-7; maybe TRBD2 (6 bases). The ends were cut back, 3 bases at V and 0 bases at J, with 15 bases in the middle. The CDR3 is made up of 16 amino acids. Germline V gene lookup returns CDR1 WSHSY and CDR2 SAAADI. The CDR3 region is CASSDAGGASSYEQYF. Written as DNA, the CDR3 is TGCGCCAGCAGTGATGCAGGAGGGGCGTCCTCCTACGAGCAGTACTTC.

This sequence joins TRBV4-1 and TRBJ2-7; D call uncertain. CDR1 MGHRA and CDR2 YSYEKL come from the germline V gene. The CDR3 has 13 residues. With 1 base removed from V and 5 bases from J, the gap between germline ends came to 9 bases. The CDR3 protein is CASSQGLDNEQYF. The CDR3 bases are TGCGCCAGCAGCCAAGGCCTAGATAACGAGCAGTACTTC.

This chain links TRBV7-2 with TRBJ2-7; D is unclear. The CDR3 extends over 15 amino acids. Trimming cost V 3 bases and J 0 bases, with 12 bases left between them. CDR1 is SGHTA, CDR2 FQGNSA, per germline. CDR3 protein: CASSFAETFSYEQYF. DNA of the CDR3: TGTGCCAGCAGCTTTGCGGAAACCTTCTCCTACGAGCAGTACTTC.

J is TRBJ2-7 and V is TRBV27; 7 bases are a match to TRBD2. The CDR3 runs 15 residues. V lost 5 bases and J lost 4; bases outside the gene matches: 11. Germline V gives CDR1 MNHEY, CDR2 SMNVEV (reference sequence). CDR3 DNA sequence: TGTGCCAGCAGTGGGGGAGGGACGAAACGGTACGAGCAGTACTTC. It is translated as CASSGGGTKRYEQYF.

The chain combines TRBV4-1 with TRBJ2-3, with 10 bases matching TRBD1. The CDR3 extends over 16 amino acids. V shed 4 bases, J shed 4 bases, and the junction held 8 bases outside the gene matches. Germline V gene lookup returns CDR1 MGHRA and CDR2 YSYEKL. This CDR3 is CASSRGWGQGPDTQYF. As DNA, the CDR3 is TGCGCCAGCAGCCGAGGGTGGGGACAGGGGCCAGATACGCAGTATTTT.

The rearrangement joins TRBV28 to TRBJ2-7; 7 nucleotides line up with TRBD1. V dropped 8 bases and J dropped 5; count of bases not matched to a gene: 15. Germline values: CDR1 MDHEN, CDR2 SYDVKM. The CDR3 has 15 residues. In DNA form, the CDR3 reads TGTGCCAGCCCTCCTTCCTCGACAGGGATCCACGAGCAGTACTTC. It specifies CASPPSSTGIHEQYF.

This clone has a handful of counts. V and J are TRBV7-9 and TRBJ1-1, with 7 bases aligning to TRBD1. From germline, CDR1 is SEHNR and CDR2 FQNEAQ (reference sequence). This CDR3 comprises 16 residues. V gave up 3 bases and J gave up 0 bases; unmatched junction bases: 7. Here the CDR3 reads CASSFPRGQMNTEAFF. The CDR3 coding sequence is TGTGCCAGCAGCTTTCCGAGGGGGCAAATGAACACTGAAGCTTTCTTT.

This sequence joins TRBV9 and TRBJ2-1; unclear D gene. The germline CDR1 and CDR2 sequences are SGDLS and YYNGEE. CDR3 length: 13 amino acids. The ends were cut back, 3 bases at V and 2 bases at J, with 6 bases in the middle. CDR3 nucleotide sequence: TGTGCCAGCAGCGCCCTTACCTACAATGAGCAGTTCTTC. Amino acids: CASSALTYNEQFF.

The gene calls are TRBV5-6 and TRBJ2-2; the D gene is possibly TRBD1 (6 bases). V was trimmed by 0 bases and J by 5 bases, leaving 11 bases between them. CDR3 length: 15 residues. Per the germline V gene, CDR1 is SGHDT and CDR2 is YYEEEE. The DNA of the CDR3 is TGTGCCAGCAGCTTGGACAGGGTATCGACCGGGGAGCTGTTTTTT. Amino acids: CASSLDRVSTGELFF.

The chain is built from TRBV14 and TRBJ2-1, with 12 bases that match TRBD2. Germline V gene lookup returns CDR1 SGHDN and CDR2 FVKESK. V shed 4 bases and J 7 bases; nucleotides not matched to a gene: 5. The CDR3 extends over 15 amino acids. The CDR3 region has the DNA TGTGCCAGCAGCCGCACTAGCGGGGGGCTGAATGAGCAGTTCTTC. It encodes CASSRTSGGLNEQFF.

The J gene is TRBJ1-2, the V gene TRBV6-1; tentatively, D is TRBD1 (6 bases). This CDR3 has 14 residues. Germline V gene lookup returns CDR1 MNHNS and CDR2 SASEGT. Trimming removed 2 bases at V and 5 bases at J, with 12 bases between. CDR3 amino acids: CASSETGTTYGYTF. Here the CDR3 DNA reads TGTGCCAGCAGTGAAACCGGGACAACTTATGGCTACACCTTC.

V usage is TRBV6-1 and J usage is TRBJ2-5; the D gene is possibly TRBD2 (7 bases). Per the germline V gene, CDR1 is MNHNS and CDR2 is SASEGT. Trimming took 11 bases from V and 0 from J, leaving 13 bases between them. The CDR3 totals 13 residues. This CDR3 is CAGGAADQETQYF. The CDR3 region has the DNA TGTGCCGGGGGGGCAGCGGACCAAGAGACCCAGTACTTC.

V and J are TRBV21-1 and TRBJ1-4. TRBV21-1 is recorded as a pseudogene. The length of the CDR3 is 20 residues. The CDR3 region has the DNA TGTGCCAGCAACCACACATCGGATTCTACGGGGGGACGCGGCGATGAAAAACTGTTTTTT. It translates to CASNHTSDSTGGRGDEKLFF.

The genes are TRBV27 and TRBJ2-5; 8 nucleotides agree with TRBD2. This CDR3 has 18 residues. The trim removed 5 bases at V and 1 base at J, leaving 15 bases unmatched. In germline, CDR1 is MNHEY, CDR2 SMNVEV (reference sequence). The DNA for the CDR3 is TGTGCCAGCAGTGATAGCGGGATCAGGGTCCGTTCCCAAGAGACCCAGTACTTC. Residues: CASSDSGIRVRSQETQYF.

The chain combines TRBV9 with TRBJ2-3; 10 bases are a match to TRBD1. The CDR3 runs to 15 residues. V was pared by 4 bases and J by 6 bases, with 8 bases of the junction left unmatched. Germline assignment: CDR1 SGDLS and CDR2 YYNGEE. CDR3 DNA sequence: TGTGCCAGCAGCCCCGACAGGGGGCGCGTGGATACGCAGTATTTT. Translated: CASSPDRGRVDTQYF.